Here is one TCR beta chain with its context. What it recognizes is unknown. The data stem from a study of shared clonotypes between healthy human individuals. TCRdb's copy holds only in-frame clones and misses some; the assay was immunoSEQ multiplex PCR. Here the sample spans nearly 1 million clones, more than 75% being singletons. The germline CDR1 and CDR2 sequences are SGHVS and FNYEAQ. This CDR3 is 12 amino acids long. Study-wide results and caveats: In this cohort, only blood was sampled, and tissue repertoires likely differ. It was expected that sequencing depth would affect clonotype sharing among donors. Researchers found naive subsets generally carried larger estimated richness than memory subsets.

The sequence derives from a man aged 18 to 29 in good health. Sequences were obtained from memory CD4+ T cells sorted from blood. The subset here: CD45RA-negative fraction. The rearrangement uses TRBV7-6 and TRBJ2-2; D possibly uses TRBD1 or TRBD2 (6 bases each). The CDR3 bases are TGTGCGTGGGGGGCCTTCACCGGGGAGCTGTTTTTT. Translation: CAWGAFTGELFF.